Listed here are 23 T cell receptor beta chains from one sample, sequenced in a study of blood T cell repertoires in COVID-19 (dated by TCRdb to between 2020 and 2021). Library preparation was by the immunoSEQ multiplex PCR assay. TCRdb's version of the immuneACCESS table is confined to in-frame rearrangements and falls short of the full clone set. An unresolved V gene accounts for under half of the shortfall where checked; the remainder is of unknown origin. This sample has over 200,000 clones in its table, and around 90% of those were observed once. Over 9.5% of the sample is held by the ten biggest clonotypes. Sequencing was carried out using peripheral blood. Receptors originate from a young woman who had recovered from COVID-19.

The chain joins TRBV30 to TRBJ2-5, with D possibly matching TRBD1 (6 bases). The germline gives CDR1 GTSNPN, CDR2 SVGIG (reference sequence). This CDR3 is built from 11 residues. V dropped 7 bases and J dropped 1 base, with 7 bases sitting between them. CDR3 nucleotides: TGTGCCTTCAGGGGCCAAGAGACCCAGTACTTC. As protein: CAFRGQETQYF.

V usage is TRBV7-3 and J usage is TRBJ2-5, with D uncertain. CDR1 and CDR2 (germline): SGHTA, FQGTGA. Deletions cut 5 bases from V and 0 bases from J, with 7 bases between. This CDR3 spans 13 amino acids. The CDR3 sequence: CASSPTNQETQYF. The DNA for the CDR3 is TGTGCCAGCAGCCCAACTAACCAAGAGACCCAGTACTTC.

This chain joins TRBV7-6 and TRBJ2-2; 7 bases are a match to TRBD1. This CDR3 is built from 16 residues. Germline V gives CDR1 SGHVS, CDR2 FNYEAQ. Trimming took 4 bases from V and 7 from J; bases not matched to a gene: 12. The CDR3 DNA reads TGTGCCAGCAGCTCACGACAGGGTTCGTCGGGCGGGGAGCTGTTTTTT. Translating it yields CASSSRQGSSGGELFF.

The chain couples TRBV30 to TRBJ2-1; 8 bases align to TRBD1. Germline-derived CDR1 and CDR2 are GTSNPN and SVGIG (reference sequence). The CDR3 loop spans 15 amino acids. The V segment lost 1 base and the J segment 4 bases; nucleotides outside the gene matches: 6. In nucleotides, the CDR3 is TGTGCCTGGAGTGAGGATGGGACAGGATACAATGAGCAGTTCTTC. Its translation: CAWSEDGTGYNEQFF.

The chain is built from TRBV6-6 and TRBJ1-1; D unclear. The CDR3 runs 12 residues. V was clipped by 6 bases and J by 4 bases, with 9 bases between them. CDR1 and CDR2 (germline): MNHNY, SVGAGI (reference sequence). CDR3 loop: CASRPAGTEAFF. In DNA form, the CDR3 reads TGTGCCAGCAGGCCCGCGGGCACTGAAGCTTTCTTT.

The V gene is TRBV6-5, the J gene TRBJ2-2, with 12 bases lining up with TRBD2. This CDR3 region has 15 residues. V lost 6 bases, J lost 6 bases, and 5 bases stayed unmatched. In germline, CDR1 is MNHEY, CDR2 SVGAGI. CDR3 amino acids: CASSGLAGTAGELFF. The CDR3 coding sequence is TGTGCCAGCAGCGGACTAGCGGGAACTGCCGGGGAGCTGTTTTTT.

This rearrangement joins TRBV27 to TRBJ1-2, with 8 bases that match TRBD1. The V and J ends lost 5 bases and 8 bases, in that order; junction bases with no gene match: 7. Germline CDR1 reads MNHEY; CDR2 reads SMNVEV (reference sequence). This CDR3 region has 13 residues. The CDR3 bases are TGTGCCAGCAGTACCTGGACAGGGCAGGGCTACACCTTC. It specifies CASSTWTGQGYTF.

This chain joins TRBV14 and TRBJ2-1, with a tentative D call TRBD2 (5 bases). V dropped 0 bases and J dropped 8 bases, with 17 bases sitting between them. This CDR3 region has 16 residues. CDR1 and CDR2 from the germline V gene are SGHDN and FVKESK. The CDR3 here is CASSQDWWERVYEQFF. The CDR3 DNA follows: TGTGCCAGCAGCCAAGATTGGTGGGAGAGGGTGTATGAGCAGTTCTTC.

The chain recombines TRBV12-5 with TRBJ2-1, with TRBD2 identical over 10 bases. Germline CDR1 is LGHNT and CDR2 is FRNRAP. The length of the CDR3 is 16 residues. V lost 4 bases and J lost 0; bases outside the gene matches: 3. As DNA, the CDR3 is TGTGCTAGTGGTTCGGTAGCGGGAGGCTCCTACAATGAGCAGTTCTTC. Translation gives CASGSVAGGSYNEQFF.

The chain joins TRBV6-2 or TRBV6-3 to TRBJ2-7; D gene ambiguous. Trimming left V 2 bases short and J 3 bases short, with 8 bases between. The CDR3 length is 13 residues. In germline, CDR1 is MNHEY, CDR2 SVGEGT. In DNA form, the CDR3 reads TGTGCCAGCAGTTACAACACTAACTACGAGCAGTACTTC. This translates into CASSYNTNYEQYF.

The chain links TRBV19 to TRBJ2-7; a possible D gene is TRBD1 (6 bases). CDR1 LNHDA and CDR2 SQIVND come from the germline V gene (reference sequence). V was clipped by 3 bases and J by 6 bases, with 15 bases between them. The CDR3 totals 14 residues. The CDR3 DNA is TGTGCCAGTAGTATTAACAGGGTGGGGTCCGAGCAGTACTTC. The encoded protein is CASSINRVGSEQYF.

Concerning this clone: Other DNA sequences in the same sample also yield this CDR3. The rearrangement joins TRBV19 to TRBJ1-2; D unclear. The CDR3 is 14 residues long. Per the germline V gene, CDR1 is LNHDA and CDR2 is SQIVND (reference sequence). V lost 5 bases and J 0 bases, leaving 10 bases between the germline ends. The CDR3 DNA reads as TGTGCCAGTAGTTCTTCACGAGCTAACTATGGCTACACCTTC. Its translation is CASSSSRANYGYTF.

This chain links TRBV9 with TRBJ1-4, with a tentative D call TRBD1 (6 bases). From germline, CDR1 is SGDLS and CDR2 YYNGEE. CDR3 length: 15 residues. The germline V and J ends were trimmed by 0 bases and 8 bases, with 14 bases remaining between them. CDR3 region: CASSVGADRWEKLFF. Written as DNA, the CDR3 is TGTGCCAGCAGCGTAGGAGCCGACAGGTGGGAAAAACTGTTTTTT.

The rearrangement links TRBV29-1 to TRBJ1-1, with 7 bases matching TRBD1. This CDR3 is 13 amino acids long. With V trimmed by 8 bases and J by 1 base, 7 bases remained unmatched. Germline V gene lookup returns CDR1 SQVTM and CDR2 ANQGSEA. The CDR3 region is CSLRQGPNTEAFF. The CDR3 DNA sequence: TGCAGCCTAAGACAGGGTCCGAACACTGAAGCTTTCTTT.

V is TRBV14 and J is TRBJ2-7, with a possible D match to TRBD2 (6 bases). Trimming shortened V by 0 bases and J by 0 bases, and 15 bases separated the two germline ends. The CDR3 extends over 17 amino acids. Germline loops: CDR1 SGHDN, CDR2 FVKESK. The chain's CDR3 is CASSQDGQGLSSYEQYF. In DNA form, the CDR3 reads TGTGCCAGCAGCCAAGACGGCCAGGGACTGAGCTCCTACGAGCAGTACTTC.

The gene calls are TRBV25-1 and TRBJ1-1; D is unclear. Germline CDR1 and CDR2: MGHDK and SYGVNS. This CDR3 comprises 14 residues. V lost 3 bases and J 4 bases, leaving 12 bases between the germline ends. For the CDR3, the DNA is TGTGCCAGCAGTGACTACCCCGAGGTCACTGAAGCTTTCTTT. Protein sequence: CASSDYPEVTEAFF.

V and J are TRBV6-5 and TRBJ2-7, with TRBD2 matching over 8 bases. After removal of 5 bases from V and 1 base from J, the junction contained 4 bases not matched to a gene. This CDR3 is built from 14 residues. Germline V gives CDR1 MNHEY, CDR2 SVGAGI. CDR3 residues: CASSPSGSSYEQYF. DNA of the CDR3: TGTGCCAGCAGTCCCAGCGGGAGTTCCTACGAGCAGTACTTC.

J is TRBJ1-1 and V is TRBV25-1; tentative D call: TRBD1 (5 bases). The V end was cut by 5 bases, the J end by 3 bases, with 19 bases between. The CDR3 covers 16 residues. CDR1 and CDR2 from the germline V gene are MGHDK and SYGVNS. CDR3 nucleotides: TGTGCCAGCAGTACGGTCCGGGAGGGGAGTCACACTGAAGCTTTCTTT. This encodes CASSTVREGSHTEAFF.

V is TRBV13 and J is TRBJ2-7, with unresolved D. This CDR3 has 15 amino acids. Germline V lookup: CDR1 PRHDT, CDR2 FYEKMQ (reference sequence). V was pared by 0 bases and J by 3 bases, with 12 bases between. The CDR3: CASSLGLNSNYEQYF. The CDR3 region has the DNA TGTGCCAGCAGCTTAGGCCTGAACAGTAACTACGAGCAGTACTTC. The entire variable domain, with the rest obtained from reference TRBV13 and TRBJ2-7, is as follows: AAGVIQSPRHLIKEKRETATLKCYPIPRHDTVYWYQQGPGQDPQFLISFYEKMQSDKGSIPDRFSAQQFSDYHSELNMSSLELGDSALYFCASSLGLNSNYEQYFGPGTRLTVT.

J is TRBJ1-1 and V is TRBV27; 8 bases match TRBD1. The CDR3 loop spans 13 amino acids. Germline values: CDR1 MNHEY, CDR2 SMNVEV (reference sequence). The J segment lost 5 bases and the V segment lost 6 bases, leaving 5 bases of the junction unmatched. The CDR3, as DNA: TGTGCCAGCAGAACAGGGGGAGGAACTGAAGCTTTCTTT. This sequence encodes CASRTGGGTEAFF.

V usage is TRBV18 and J usage is TRBJ2-7, with TRBD1 matching over 7 bases. The ends lost 5 bases at V and 4 bases at J; junction bases unmatched: 8. Germline V gene data show CDR1 as KGHSH and CDR2 as LQKENI. The CDR3 spans 14 residues. The CDR3 region is CASSSGQVWYEQYF. The CDR3 DNA follows: TGTGCCAGCTCATCCGGACAGGTTTGGTACGAGCAGTACTTC.

The V call is TRBV5-4, the J call TRBJ1-1, with no clear D. CDR3 size: 12 residues. The ends were cut back, 4 bases at V and 4 bases at J, with 8 bases in the middle. CDR1 is SGHNT, CDR2 YYREEE, per germline (reference sequence). The CDR3 DNA reads TGTGCCAGCAGCAGAGCGAGCACTGAAGCTTTCTTT. Its protein product is CASSRASTEAFF.

The gene calls are TRBV30 and TRBJ1-4; D gene unclear. Trimming shortened V by 0 bases and J by 8 bases, and 16 bases separated the two germline ends. The germline V gene has CDR1 GTSNPN and CDR2 SVGIG (reference sequence). This CDR3 has 15 residues. The CDR3 protein is CAWSVLRLHGEKLFF. CDR3 DNA sequence: TGTGCCTGGAGTGTACTCAGGCTTCACGGCGAAAAACTGTTTTTT. Full variable domain (rest looked up from reference TRBV30 and TRBJ1-4): SQTIHQWPATLVQPVGSPLSLECTVEGTSNPNLYWYRQAAGRGLQLLFYSVGIGQISSEVPQNLSASRPQDRQFILSSKKLLLSDSGFYLCAWSVLRLHGEKLFFGSGTQLSVL.